These 19 T cell receptor beta chains were sequenced from one sample in a study of cytomegalovirus exposure and HLA in healthy donors. The primer mix had 60 Vbeta and 13 Jbeta primers. Clones were read by immunoSEQ multiplex PCR, and TCRdb kept only the in-frame ones, dropping some. Among over 100,000 clones listed, over 60% were seen once. Sequencing used PBMCs. The receptors were gathered from a woman between 18 and 29 years old in good health and CMV-seropositive.

CDR3 nucleotides: TGTGCCAGTAGCTGGACAGCAGATAGCAATCAGCCCCAGCATTTT. Amino acid sequence: CASSWTADSNQPQHF. The rearrangement uses TRBV19 and TRBJ1-5; a possible D gene is TRBD1 (6 bases). Germline V gene sequence: CDR1 LNHDA, CDR2 SQIVND (reference sequence). Trimming pared 6 bases from V and 0 bases from J, leaving 12 bases between. This CDR3 is built from 15 residues.

The rearrangement links TRBV2 to TRBJ1-4; D gene uncertain. Deletions cut 3 bases from V and 4 bases from J, with 12 bases between. This CDR3 is built from 15 residues. The germline V gene encodes CDR1 SNHLY and CDR2 FYNNEI. CDR3 residues: CASSDPYTVNEKLFF. Written as DNA, the CDR3 is TGTGCCAGCAGTGACCCGTATACGGTTAATGAAAAACTGTTTTTT. The full variable domain, completed using reference TRBV2 and TRBJ1-4, is EPEVTQTPSHQVTQMGQEVILRCVPISNHLYFYWYRQILGQKVEFLVSFYNNEISEKSEIFDDQFSVERPDGSNFTLKIRSTKLEDSAMYFCASSDPYTVNEKLFFGSGTQLSVL.

This rearrangement joins TRBV6-6 to TRBJ2-3; a possible D gene is TRBD2 (6 bases). The V gene lost 3 bases and the J gene lost 6 bases, with 13 bases spanning the gap. The CDR3 has 14 residues. Germline V gene lookup returns CDR1 MNHNY and CDR2 SVGAGI (reference sequence). This chain's CDR3 is CASSYGGSFDTQYF. CDR3 bases: TGTGCCAGCAGTTATGGGGGGAGTTTTGATACGCAGTATTTT.

This clone was seen more than once but under ten times. J is TRBJ1-4 and V is TRBV6-1; D not certain. The CDR3 extends over 15 amino acids. Trimming cost V 6 bases and J 0 bases, with 11 bases left between them. Germline CDR1 reads MNHNS; CDR2 reads SASEGT. The chain's CDR3 is CASRRRAATNEKLFF. In DNA, the CDR3 is TGTGCCAGCAGGCGGAGGGCCGCAACTAATGAAAAACTGTTTTTT.

This clone was seen more than once but under ten times. The chain couples TRBV4-1 to TRBJ1-3; maybe TRBD1 (5 bases). The CDR3 sequence is 17 residues long. Trimming pared 4 bases from V and 2 bases from J, leaving 18 bases between. CDR1 and CDR2 (germline): MGHRA, YSYEKL. CDR3 bases: TGCGCCAGCAGCCCCGTTTTTACGGTAGGGGCTGGAAACACCATATATTTT. Protein sequence: CASSPVFTVGAGNTIYF.

This clone was observed a few times. The chain links TRBV5-6 to TRBJ1-3, with TRBD1 matching over 8 bases. The germline CDR1 and CDR2 sequences are SGHDT and YYEEEE. CDR3 size: 15 residues. J was trimmed by 5 bases and V by 2 bases; bases with no gene match: 6. The CDR3 loop reads CASSFLGQGRNTIYF. DNA of the CDR3: TGTGCCAGCAGCTTCTTAGGACAGGGTCGAAACACCATATATTTT.

V gene TRBV11-2 combines with J gene TRBJ2-1, with 8 positions matching TRBD2. V dropped 10 bases and J dropped 3; count of bases not matched to a gene: 5. Germline V CDR1 and CDR2: SGHAT, FQNNGV. This CDR3 is built from 13 residues. CDR3 sequence (DNA): TGTGCCACCCAGGGGACTAGCTACAATGAGCAGTTCTTC. Translating gives CATQGTSYNEQFF.

The rearrangement uses TRBV5-1 and TRBJ2-7; 11 bases are a match to TRBD2. The V segment lost 0 bases and the J segment 7 bases; nucleotides outside the gene matches: 6. This CDR3 region has 15 residues. In germline, CDR1 is SGHRS, CDR2 YFSETQ. The CDR3 reads CASSLATSGTGEQYF. CDR3 bases: TGCGCCAGCAGCTTGGCGACTAGCGGGACGGGGGAGCAGTACTTC.

This clone was picked up one time. Germline and junction disagree at one end, which may indicate a read error. This chain links TRBV5-1 with TRBJ2-6, with 8 positions matching TRBD2. The V gene's germline CDR1 is SGHRS and CDR2 YFSETQ. There are 18 residues in the CDR3. The CDR3 region is CAISGGLDSLSGANVLTF. CDR3 bases: TGCGCCATCAGCGGGGGCTTGGACAGTCTCTCTGGGGCCAACGTCCTGACTTTC.

The chain uses TRBV2 and TRBJ2-2, with no clear D. CDR3 length: 11 amino acids. V was cut by 11 bases and J by 5 bases, with 9 bases left in between. The germline CDR1 and CDR2 sequences are SNHLY and FYNNEI. The CDR3, as DNA: TGTGCCTGCCGGGTGACCGGGGAGCTGTTTTTT. It specifies CACRVTGELFF.

The DNA for the CDR3 is TGTGCCAGCAGCTTATTACACGATCCCTATGGCTACACCTTC. Its translation is CASSLLHDPYGYTF. The rearrangement uses TRBV7-9 and TRBJ1-2, with D hard to call. CDR3 length: 14 amino acids. Germline CDR1 reads SEHNR; CDR2 reads FQNEAQ (reference sequence). V lost 2 bases to trimming and J lost 4 bases, with 11 bases between them.

This clone has more than one count but fewer than ten. The chain has TRBV9 and TRBJ2-1, with TRBD2 matching 15 bases. In germline, CDR1 is SGDLS, CDR2 YYNGEE. The V segment lost 4 bases and the J segment 12 bases; nucleotides outside the gene matches: 5. This CDR3 has 14 amino acids. The DNA for the CDR3 is TGTGCCAGCAGCCGGACTAGCGGGAGGGACGGGCAGTTCTTC. It yields the protein CASSRTSGRDGQFF.

The rearrangement uses TRBV2 and TRBJ2-3; a weak D match, TRBD2 (5 bases). The germline V gene encodes CDR1 SNHLY and CDR2 FYNNEI. This CDR3 region has 14 residues. V was pared by 4 bases and J by 6 bases, with 14 bases between. This CDR3 is CASSGLRASDTQYF. The CDR3 nucleotides read TGTGCCAGCAGTGGGCTGCGGGCGAGCGATACGCAGTATTTT.

The chain recombines TRBV11-1 with TRBJ2-6; 7 bases align to TRBD1. J was trimmed by 1 base and V by 2 bases; bases with no gene match: 8. Germline V lookup: CDR1 SGHAT, CDR2 FQDESV (reference sequence). This CDR3 has 18 residues. CDR3 DNA sequence: TGTGCCAGCAGCTTATTTAACAGGGGCGTTTCTGGGGCCAACGTCCTGACTTTC. Protein sequence: CASSLFNRGVSGANVLTF.

The gene calls are TRBV7-2 and TRBJ2-7; possibly TRBD2 for D (6 bases). CDR1 and CDR2 (germline): SGHTA, FQGNSA. CDR3 length equals 15 residues. Trimming left V 7 bases short and J 2 bases short, with 18 bases between. CDR3 region: CASTPAGTGTYEQYF. The CDR3 nucleotides read TGTGCCAGCACCCCCGCCGGGACTGGGACCTACGAGCAGTACTTC.

The chain carries TRBV11-3 and TRBJ2-7; a weak D match, TRBD2 (5 bases). With 0 bases removed from V and 5 bases from J, the gap between germline ends came to 14 bases. Per germline, CDR1 SGHNT and CDR2 YENEEA. This CDR3 has 15 amino acids. CDR3 DNA sequence: TGTGCCAGCAGCTTAGAGAGGGTCAATCACGACGAGCAGTACTTC. Translation: CASSLERVNHDEQYF. Full variable domain (remainder filled in from reference TRBV11-3 and TRBJ2-7): EAGVVQSPRYKIIEKKQPVAFWCNPISGHNTLYWYLQNLGQGPELLIRYENEEAVDDSQLPKDRFSAERLKGVDSTLKIQPAELGDSAVYLCASSLERVNHDEQYFGPGTRLTVT.

The chain joins TRBV5-1 to TRBJ2-6, with D perhaps matching TRBD1 (6 bases). The CDR3 totals 19 residues. Germline V gene lookup returns CDR1 SGHRS and CDR2 YFSETQ. V was clipped by 5 bases and J by 5 bases, with 26 bases between them. CDR3 DNA sequence: TGCGCCAGCAGGCGACCCGGGACAAGATACTTCTGGTGGGCCAACGTCCTGACTTTC. As protein: CASRRPGTRYFWWANVLTF. Full variable domain (outside the CDR3, taken from reference TRBV5-1 and TRBJ2-6): KAGVTQTPRYLIKTRGQQVTLSCSPISGHRSVSWYQQTPGQGLQFLFEYFSETQRNKGNFPGRFSGRQFSNSRSEMNVSTLELGDSALYLCASRRPGTRYFWWANVLTFGAGSRLTVL.

The V and J genes are TRBV4-1 and TRBJ1-2, with D possibly being TRBD1 (5 bases). V was pared by 0 bases and J by 4 bases, with 12 bases between. Germline V lookup: CDR1 MGHRA, CDR2 YSYEKL. This CDR3 region has 15 residues. CDR3 DNA: TGCGCCAGCAGCCAAGATCCAACAGGCAGCTATGGCTACACCTTC. It yields the protein CASSQDPTGSYGYTF.

V is TRBV28 and J is TRBJ2-3, with 9 bases aligning to TRBD2. The CDR3 is made up of 15 amino acids. CDR1 is MDHEN, CDR2 SYDVKM, per germline. Trimming took 3 bases from V and 2 from J; bases not matched to a gene: 3. CDR3 sequence reads: CASSFSGSDTDTQYF. CDR3 sequence (DNA): TGTGCCAGCAGTTTTAGCGGGAGCGACACAGATACGCAGTATTTT. The full variable domain, with the rest looked up from reference TRBV28 and TRBJ2-3, is DVKVTQSSRYLVKRTGEKVFLECVQDMDHENMFWYRQDPGLGLRLIYFSYDVKMKEKGDIPEGYSVSREKKERFSLILESASTNQTSMYLCASSFSGSDTDTQYFGPGTRLTVL.